This T cell receptor (beta chain) was sequenced during a study of T cell responses to AZD1222 COVID-19 vaccine. The study's findings and limits: Most donors were white British and more were female, and clonal diversity was possibly underestimated.

As concerns this clone: The antigen is unknown.

The CDR3 is 17 amino acids. With 7 bases clipped from V and 0 bases from J, the junction kept 10 bases outside the gene matches. Looked up from germline, CDR1 is SGHRS and CDR2 is YFSETQ. TCRdb's copy holds only in-frame clones and misses some; the assay was immunoSEQ multiplex PCR. The sample yields over 110,000 clones, roughly 92% seen once. J is TRBJ2-3 and V is TRBV5-1; 11 nucleotides align to TRBD2. Specimen: peripheral blood, collected on day 0 of AZD1222 vaccination. The source of this sequence is an adult in good health. CDR3 bases: TGCGCCAGCGATCCGGGACTAGCGGACCAAAGCACAGATACGCAGTATTTT. It specifies CASDPGLADQSTDTQYF.